This TCR beta chain was sequenced for a study of blood T cell repertoires in COVID-19. Study context: T cells, B-cell-depleted T cells, or PBMCs provided the cDNA or gDNA that served as material.

Clinical history reported by participants formed the basis on which cohorts were assigned. Each recovered donor of Cohort 3 presented with two negative PCRs, clearance, or symptom resolution. The authors' processing: Nucleated cell number was recorded as an estimate derived from reference gene primer amplification. Measured with immunoSEQ multiplex PCR; TCRdb has only the in-frame clones, and not every one. V, J and clone size are those of that table, while D and trimming were read from the DNA. The sample lists around 170,000 clones, about 90% seen once, with around 6.5% in the top ten. This clone occurred once. The sequenced sample was PBMCs or T cells enriched from blood (not recorded which). The receptor was isolated from a woman aged 45-65 years who had recovered from COVID-19.

The CDR3 protein is CASSHAGVNEKLFF. The CDR3 bases are TGTGCCAGCAGTCACGCGGGGGTGAATGAAAAACTGTTTTTT. The chain carries TRBV5-8 and TRBJ1-4; D perhaps matches TRBD1 (5 bases). The germline V gene has CDR1 SGHTS and CDR2 YDEGEE. The CDR3 has 14 amino acids. Deletions cut 5 bases from V and 5 bases from J, with 13 bases between.